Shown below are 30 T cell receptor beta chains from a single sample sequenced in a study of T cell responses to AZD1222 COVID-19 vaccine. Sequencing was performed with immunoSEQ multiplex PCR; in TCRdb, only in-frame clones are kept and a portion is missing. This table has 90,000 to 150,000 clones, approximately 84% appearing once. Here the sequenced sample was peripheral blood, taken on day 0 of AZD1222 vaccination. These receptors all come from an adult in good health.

The CDR3 DNA follows: TGTGCCAGCAGCTTGCCGACGTCGGGGGAGCAGTACTTC. This codes for CASSLPTSGEQYF. The chain joins TRBV5-5 to TRBJ2-7; maybe TRBD2 (5 bases). The germline V and J ends were trimmed by 1 base and 7 bases, with 12 bases remaining between them. This CDR3 has 13 residues. CDR1 SGHKS and CDR2 YYEKEE come from the germline V gene (reference sequence).

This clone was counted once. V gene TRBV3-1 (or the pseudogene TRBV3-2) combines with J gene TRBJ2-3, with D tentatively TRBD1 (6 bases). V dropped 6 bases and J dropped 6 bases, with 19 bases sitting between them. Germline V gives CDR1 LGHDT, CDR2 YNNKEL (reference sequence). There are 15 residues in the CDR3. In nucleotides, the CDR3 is TGTGCCAGCAGAGATAGCAGGGGAGTGGGCGATACGCAGTATTTT. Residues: CASRDSRGVGDTQYF.

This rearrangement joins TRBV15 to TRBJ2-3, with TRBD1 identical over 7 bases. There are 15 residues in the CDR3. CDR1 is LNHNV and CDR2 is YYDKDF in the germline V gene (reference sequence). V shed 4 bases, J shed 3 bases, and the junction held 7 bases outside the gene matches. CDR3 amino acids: CATSNDREMTDTQYF. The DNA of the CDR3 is TGTGCCACCAGCAATGACAGGGAAATGACAGATACGCAGTATTTT.

CDR3 sequence reads: CASSLSSGQINEQFF. CDR3 bases: TGTGCCAGCAGTTTATCGTCCGGACAGATCAATGAGCAGTTCTTC. The chain couples TRBV28 to TRBJ2-1; D might be TRBD1 (6 bases). The germline V gene has CDR1 MDHEN and CDR2 SYDVKM. V was shortened by 1 base and J by 6 bases, with 13 bases between the two germline ends. The CDR3 consists of 15 residues.

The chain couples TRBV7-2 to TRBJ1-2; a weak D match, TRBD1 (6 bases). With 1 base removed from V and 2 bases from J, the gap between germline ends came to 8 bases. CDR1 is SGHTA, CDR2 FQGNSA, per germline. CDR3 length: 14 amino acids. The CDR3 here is CASSLGGGNYGYTF. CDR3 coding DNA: TGTGCCAGCAGCTTAGGGGGGGGCAACTATGGCTACACCTTC. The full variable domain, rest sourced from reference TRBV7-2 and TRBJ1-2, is GAGVSQSPSNKVTEKGKDVELRCDPISGHTALYWYRQSLGQGLEFLIYFQGNSAPDKSGLPSDRFSAERTGGSVSTLTIQRTQQEDSAVYLCASSLGGGNYGYTFGSGTRLTVV.

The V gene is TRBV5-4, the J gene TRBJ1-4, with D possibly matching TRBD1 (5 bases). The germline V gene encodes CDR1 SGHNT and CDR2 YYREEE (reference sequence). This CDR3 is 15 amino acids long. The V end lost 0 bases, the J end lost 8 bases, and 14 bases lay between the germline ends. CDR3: CASSLAGAAGEKLFF. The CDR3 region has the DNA TGTGCCAGCAGCTTGGCCGGGGCAGCGGGGGAAAAACTGTTTTTT.

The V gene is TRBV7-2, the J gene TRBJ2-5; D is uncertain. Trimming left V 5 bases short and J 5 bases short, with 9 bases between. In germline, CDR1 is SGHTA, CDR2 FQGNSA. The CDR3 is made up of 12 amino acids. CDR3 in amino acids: CASSPARETQYF. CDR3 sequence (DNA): TGTGCCAGCAGCCCAGCCAGGGAGACCCAGTACTTC.

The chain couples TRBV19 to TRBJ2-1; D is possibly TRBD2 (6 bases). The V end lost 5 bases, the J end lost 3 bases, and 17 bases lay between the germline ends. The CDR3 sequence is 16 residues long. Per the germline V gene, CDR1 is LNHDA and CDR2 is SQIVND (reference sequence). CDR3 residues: CASSPPRAGSYNEQFF. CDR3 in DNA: TGTGCCAGTAGTCCCCCCCGGGCGGGGAGCTACAATGAGCAGTTCTTC.

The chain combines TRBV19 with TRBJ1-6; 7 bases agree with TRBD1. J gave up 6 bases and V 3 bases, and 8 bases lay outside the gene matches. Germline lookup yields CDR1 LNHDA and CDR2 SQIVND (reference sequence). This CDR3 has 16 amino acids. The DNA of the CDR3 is TGTGCCAGTAGTATCCCCGGGACAGTGGGTAATTCACCCCTCCACTTT. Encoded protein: CASSIPGTVGNSPLHF.

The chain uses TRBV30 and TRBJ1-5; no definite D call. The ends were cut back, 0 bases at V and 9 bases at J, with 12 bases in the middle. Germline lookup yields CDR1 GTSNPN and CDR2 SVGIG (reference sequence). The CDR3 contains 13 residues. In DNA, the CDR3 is TGTGCCTGGAGTGTAGGGCAAGAGCGGCCCCAGCATTTT. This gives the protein CAWSVGQERPQHF.

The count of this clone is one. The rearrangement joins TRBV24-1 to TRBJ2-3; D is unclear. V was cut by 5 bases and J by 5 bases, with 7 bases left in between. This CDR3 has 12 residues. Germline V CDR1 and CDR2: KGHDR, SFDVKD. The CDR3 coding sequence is TGTGCCACCAGTGTCTGGGGAGATACGCAGTATTTT. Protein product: CATSVWGDTQYF.

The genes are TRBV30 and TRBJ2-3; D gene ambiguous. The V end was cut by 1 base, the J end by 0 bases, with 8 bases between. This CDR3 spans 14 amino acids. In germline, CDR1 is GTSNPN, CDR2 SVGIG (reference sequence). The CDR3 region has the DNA TGTGCCTGGAGTGCCTCGTCAAGCACAGATACGCAGTATTTT. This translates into CAWSASSSTDTQYF.

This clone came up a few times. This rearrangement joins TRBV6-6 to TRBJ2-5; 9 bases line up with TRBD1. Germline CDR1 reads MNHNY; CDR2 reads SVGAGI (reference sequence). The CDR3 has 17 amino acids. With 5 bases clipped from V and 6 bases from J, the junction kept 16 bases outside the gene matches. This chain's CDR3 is CASSHHSGTGSGKTQYF. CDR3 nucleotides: TGTGCCAGCAGTCACCACTCCGGGACAGGGTCTGGAAAGACCCAGTACTTC.

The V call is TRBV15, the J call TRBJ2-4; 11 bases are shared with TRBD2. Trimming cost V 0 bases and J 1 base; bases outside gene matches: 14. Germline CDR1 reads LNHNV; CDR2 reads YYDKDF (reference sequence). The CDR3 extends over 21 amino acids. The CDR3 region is CATSRDLISGRADGAKNIQYF. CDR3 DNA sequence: TGTGCCACCAGCAGAGATCTCATTAGCGGGAGGGCCGATGGGGCCAAAAACATTCAGTACTTC.

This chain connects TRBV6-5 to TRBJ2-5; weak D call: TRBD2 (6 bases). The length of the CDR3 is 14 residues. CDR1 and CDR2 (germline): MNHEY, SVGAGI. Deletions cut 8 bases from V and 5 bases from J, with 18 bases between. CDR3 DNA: TGTGCCAGCGTATCTTTCGGGAGCAGGGAGACCCAGTACTTC. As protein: CASVSFGSRETQYF.

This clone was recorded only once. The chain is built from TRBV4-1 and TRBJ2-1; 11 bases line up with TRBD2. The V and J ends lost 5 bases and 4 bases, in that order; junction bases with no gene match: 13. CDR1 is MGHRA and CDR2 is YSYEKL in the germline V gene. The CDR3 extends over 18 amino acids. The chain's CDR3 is CASSDQLAGAAFYNEQFF. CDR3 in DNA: TGCGCCAGCAGCGACCAACTAGCGGGGGCCGCTTTTTACAATGAGCAGTTCTTC.

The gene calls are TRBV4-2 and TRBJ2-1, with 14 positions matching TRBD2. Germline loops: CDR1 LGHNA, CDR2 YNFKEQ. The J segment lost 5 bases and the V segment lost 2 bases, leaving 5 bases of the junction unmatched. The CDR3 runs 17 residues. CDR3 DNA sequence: TGTGCCAGCAGCCAAACCCAGGGACTAGCGGGAGACAATGAGCAGTTCTTC. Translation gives CASSQTQGLAGDNEQFF.

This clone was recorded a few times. Written as DNA, the CDR3 is TGCGCCAGCAGCTTGGACCTCACCGGGGAGCTGTTTTTT. It specifies CASSLDLTGELFF. The rearrangement joins TRBV5-1 to TRBJ2-2; D remains ambiguous. CDR1 is SGHRS, CDR2 YFSETQ, per germline. Trimming removed 0 bases at V and 4 bases at J, with 4 bases between. The CDR3 spans 13 residues. Based on the CDR3 plus reference TRBV5-1 and TRBJ2-2, the full variable domain is KAGVTQTPRYLIKTRGQQVTLSCSPISGHRSVSWYQQTPGQGLQFLFEYFSETQRNKGNFPGRFSGRQFSNSRSEMNVSTLELGDSALYLCASSLDLTGELFFGEGSRLTVL.

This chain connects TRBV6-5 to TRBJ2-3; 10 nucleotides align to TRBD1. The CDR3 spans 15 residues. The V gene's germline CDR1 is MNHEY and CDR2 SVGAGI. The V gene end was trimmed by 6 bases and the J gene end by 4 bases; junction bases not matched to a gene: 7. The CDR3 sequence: CASRGDRGNADTQYF. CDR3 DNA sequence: TGTGCCAGCAGGGGGGACAGGGGAAATGCAGATACGCAGTATTTT.

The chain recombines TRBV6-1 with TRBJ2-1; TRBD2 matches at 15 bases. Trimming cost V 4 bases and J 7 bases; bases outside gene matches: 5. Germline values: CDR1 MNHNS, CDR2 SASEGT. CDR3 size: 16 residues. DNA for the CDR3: TGTGCCAGCAGTGCCCGGACTAGCGGGAGGGCAAATGAGCAGTTCTTC. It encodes CASSARTSGRANEQFF.

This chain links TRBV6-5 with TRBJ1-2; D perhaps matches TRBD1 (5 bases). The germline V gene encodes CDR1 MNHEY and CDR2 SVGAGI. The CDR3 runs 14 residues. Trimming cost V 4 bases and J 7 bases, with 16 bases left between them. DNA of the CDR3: TGTGCCAGCAGTTCGGGACTCCCCCGGCTTGGCTACACCTTC. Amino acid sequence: CASSSGLPRLGYTF.

CDR3 region: CASSLGRKRGGLEGEQFF. In nucleotides, the CDR3 is TGTGCCAGCAGCTTAGGGCGGAAGCGGGGGGGCCTAGAGGGTGAGCAGTTCTTC. This chain joins TRBV11-2 and TRBJ2-1, with 10 nucleotides matching TRBD2. Germline lookup yields CDR1 SGHAT and CDR2 FQNNGV. The CDR3 runs 18 residues. V lost 1 base and J lost 9; bases outside the gene matches: 15.

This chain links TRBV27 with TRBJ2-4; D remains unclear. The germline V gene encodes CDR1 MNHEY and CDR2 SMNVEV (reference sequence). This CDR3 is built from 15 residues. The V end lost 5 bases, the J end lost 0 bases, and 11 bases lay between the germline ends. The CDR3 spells CASSPRTLAKNIQYF. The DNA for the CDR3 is TGTGCCAGCAGTCCCCGGACCCTAGCCAAAAACATTCAGTACTTC.

CDR3 nucleotides: TGTGCCAGCAGCTTACGACGGGTAGGGTTGGGCACTGAAGCTTTCTTT. It specifies CASSLRRVGLGTEAFF. V and J are TRBV7-2 and TRBJ1-1; D is unclear. The V end lost 2 bases, the J end lost 4 bases, and 17 bases lay between the germline ends. CDR1 is SGHTA and CDR2 is FQGNSA in the germline V gene. This CDR3 comprises 16 residues.

The CDR3 DNA follows: TGTGCCACCAGGGAAGGGTCTGACTCACCCCTCCACTTT. Its translation: CATREGSDSPLHF. The V call is TRBV24-1, the J call TRBJ1-6; D is ambiguous. V lost 7 bases to trimming and J lost 10 bases, with 13 bases between them. From germline, CDR1 is KGHDR and CDR2 SFDVKD. The CDR3 has 13 residues.

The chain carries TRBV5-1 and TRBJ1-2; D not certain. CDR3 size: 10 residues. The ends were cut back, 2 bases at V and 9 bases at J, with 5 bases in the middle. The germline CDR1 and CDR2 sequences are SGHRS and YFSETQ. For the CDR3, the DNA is TGCGCCAGCAGCTTTTCAAGCTACACCTTC. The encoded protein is CASSFSSYTF.

This CDR3 reads CAWKEVYTGELFF. The DNA for the CDR3 is TGTGCCTGGAAAGAGGTGTACACCGGGGAGCTGTTTTTT. The genes are TRBV30 and TRBJ2-2; D unclear. This CDR3 has 13 amino acids. The germline V gene encodes CDR1 GTSNPN and CDR2 SVGIG (reference sequence). V gave up 4 bases and J gave up 3 bases, with 9 bases separating them.

The CDR3 DNA reads TGCGCCAGCAGCTTTGGGGGGACCCTCTCCTACGAGCAGTACTTC. As protein: CASSFGGTLSYEQYF. The rearrangement joins TRBV5-1 to TRBJ2-7, with D maybe TRBD2 (6 bases). Germline V gene lookup returns CDR1 SGHRS and CDR2 YFSETQ. Between the trimmed V and J ends, which lost 2 bases and 0 bases, there was a span of 12 bases. CDR3 length equals 15 residues.

The CDR3 region is CASSTAGSNAYEQYF. CDR3 nucleotides: TGCGCCAGCAGCACTGCAGGTTCCAACGCCTACGAGCAGTACTTC. The rearrangement uses TRBV5-1 and TRBJ2-7; D is unresolved. The ends were cut back, 4 bases at V and 2 bases at J, with 16 bases in the middle. The germline gives CDR1 SGHRS, CDR2 YFSETQ. There are 15 residues in the CDR3.

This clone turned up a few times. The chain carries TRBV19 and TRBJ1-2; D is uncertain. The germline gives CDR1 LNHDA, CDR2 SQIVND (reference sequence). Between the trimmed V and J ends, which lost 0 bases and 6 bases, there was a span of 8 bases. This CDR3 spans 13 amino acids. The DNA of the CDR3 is TGTGCCAGTAGTATAGATCTTAGGGATGGCTACACCTTC. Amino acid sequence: CASSIDLRDGYTF.